These 29 T cell receptor beta chains were sequenced from one sample in a study of shared clonotypes between healthy human individuals. Profiling relied on immunoSEQ multiplex PCR, and the TCRdb table lists in-frame clones only, not all of them. The sample gives about 980,000 clones, 76% of which show up once; roughly 1.5% is in the top ten. The material sequenced was memory CD4+ T cells sorted from blood. Subset here: CD45RA-negative fraction. The source of these receptors is a man aged 18-30 years in good health.

This chain uses TRBV6-4 with TRBJ2-5; D is perhaps TRBD1 (5 bases). Germline V CDR1 and CDR2: MRHNA, SNTAGT. The V end lost 5 bases, the J end lost 5 bases, and 12 bases lay between the germline ends. CDR3 length equals 13 residues. This chain's CDR3 is CASSHQGKETQYF. The CDR3 DNA follows: TGTGCCAGCAGTCACCAGGGTAAGGAGACCCAGTACTTC.

This clone came up once. It may be a read error: a sequence one base away is much more abundant. This sequence joins TRBV21-1 and TRBJ2-7; whether TRBD1, the table's D call, matches the DNA was not checked. TRBV21-1 is labeled a pseudogene. The CDR3 runs 12 residues. Written as DNA, the CDR3 is TGTGCCAGCAGTCCACACTCCTACGAGCAGTACTTC. It is translated as CASSPHSYEQYF.

The chain has TRBV2 and TRBJ1-2; TRBD1 might be the D (6 bases). Trimming removed 6 bases from V and 11 bases from J, with 16 bases in between. The CDR3 totals 12 residues. Germline CDR1 and CDR2: SNHLY and FYNNEI. CDR3 bases: TGTGCCAGCAGGACGGGGGGACAACTTTACACCTTC. It specifies CASRTGGQLYTF.

On this clone: At one boundary the junction diverges from the germline segment, which might be a read error. The chain links TRBV14 to TRBJ2-1, with D tentatively TRBD1 (5 bases). Germline V lookup: CDR1 SGHDN, CDR2 FVKESK. The CDR3 contains 14 residues. Written as DNA, the CDR3 is TGTGCCAGCAGCCAAGACAGTAGCAGGGCCCATTGGATCTTC. Its protein is CASSQDSSRAHWIF. Full variable domain (rest looked up from reference TRBV14 and TRBJ2-1): EAGVTQFPSHSVIEKGQTVTLRCDPISGHDNLYWYRRVMGKEIKFLLHFVKESKQDESGMPNNRFLAERTGGTYSTLKVQPAELEDSGVYFCASSQDSSRAHWIFGPGTRLTVL.

The chain uses TRBV5-1 and TRBJ2-3; D unresolved. Germline V gene sequence: CDR1 SGHRS, CDR2 YFSETQ. The CDR3 has 15 residues. Trimming took 1 base from V and 5 from J, leaving 14 bases between them. The CDR3 loop reads CASSLTERMGDTQYF. In nucleotides, the CDR3 is TGCGCCAGCAGCTTGACGGAACGGATGGGAGATACGCAGTATTTT.

The chain carries TRBV18 and TRBJ2-7; TRBD1 matches at 8 bases. The CDR3 extends over 17 amino acids. The V segment lost 0 bases and the J segment 4 bases; nucleotides outside the gene matches: 11. CDR1 is KGHSH and CDR2 is LQKENI in the germline V gene. The CDR3 here is CASSPPDRGSPTYEQYF. CDR3 DNA sequence: TGTGCCAGCTCACCACCTGACAGGGGATCTCCAACTTACGAGCAGTACTTC. Drawing the rest from reference TRBV18 and TRBJ2-7, the complete variable domain is NAGVMQNPRHLVRRRGQEARLRCSPMKGHSHVYWYRQLPEEGLKFMVYLQKENIIDESGMPKERFSAEFPKEGPSILRIQQVVRGDSAAYFCASSPPDRGSPTYEQYFGPGTRLTVT.

This clone was recorded a few times. The chain couples TRBV4-2 to TRBJ2-5, with 9 bases that match TRBD2. The J segment lost 3 bases and the V segment lost 0 bases, leaving 17 bases of the junction unmatched. The CDR3 consists of 20 residues. The germline V gene has CDR1 LGHNA and CDR2 YNFKEQ. The CDR3 loop reads CASSQEGLPAGGRSEETQYF. The DNA of the CDR3 is TGTGCCAGCAGCCAAGAGGGCCTTCCAGCGGGGGGCCGGAGCGAAGAGACCCAGTACTTC.

The rearrangement uses TRBV10-1 and TRBJ1-4, with TRBD1 identical over 8 bases. Germline V gene lookup returns CDR1 WNHNN and CDR2 SYGVQD (reference sequence). There are 14 residues in the CDR3. Trimming cost V 0 bases and J 6 bases; bases outside gene matches: 0. This CDR3 is CASSESTGDEKLFF. In DNA, the CDR3 is TGCGCCAGCAGTGAGTCGACAGGGGATGAAAAACTGTTTTTT.

This clone has a handful of counts. The sample contains more than one DNA sequence encoding this CDR3. V and J are TRBV11-2 and TRBJ1-5; D is unresolved. V shed 1 base and J shed 3 bases, with 4 bases lying between them. This CDR3 spans 13 amino acids. The V gene's germline CDR1 is SGHAT and CDR2 FQNNGV. The CDR3 DNA follows: TGTGCCAGCAGCTTAGGTCCCAATCAGCCCCAGCATTTT. Translation gives CASSLGPNQPQHF. Supplemented by reference TRBV11-2 and TRBJ1-5, the full variable domain reads EAGVAQSPRYKIIEKRQSVAFWCNPISGHATLYWYQQILGQGPKLLIQFQNNGVVDDSQLPKDRFSAERLKGVDSTLKIQPAKLEDSAVYLCASSLGPNQPQHFGDGTRLSIL.

The chain combines TRBV11-2 with TRBJ2-7; D tentatively fits TRBD1 or TRBD2 (5 bases each). Germline-derived CDR1 and CDR2 are SGHAT and FQNNGV. This CDR3 spans 14 amino acids. The germline V and J ends were trimmed by 0 bases and 3 bases, with 9 bases remaining between them. The CDR3 DNA reads TGTGCCAGCAGCTTAGACCGGGGCTTCTACGAGCAGTACTTC. Its protein is CASSLDRGFYEQYF. Combining the CDR3 with reference TRBV11-2 and TRBJ2-7 gives the whole variable domain EAGVAQSPRYKIIEKRQSVAFWCNPISGHATLYWYQQILGQGPKLLIQFQNNGVVDDSQLPKDRFSAERLKGVDSTLKIQPAKLEDSAVYLCASSLDRGFYEQYFGPGTRLTVT.

This chain uses TRBV5-1 with TRBJ1-1; no clear D gene. The germline V and J ends were trimmed by 2 bases and 0 bases, with 8 bases remaining between them. The CDR3 length is 14 residues. Germline V gene data show CDR1 as SGHRS and CDR2 as YFSETQ. The CDR3 DNA is TGCGCCAGCAGCTTTGGCCTTATGAACACTGAAGCTTTCTTT. Its protein product is CASSFGLMNTEAFF.

V and J are TRBV21-1 and TRBJ2-7; TRBD2 was called by the table and not checked on the DNA. TRBV21-1 is classified as a pseudogene. The length of the CDR3 is 12 residues. CDR3 nucleotide sequence: TGTGCCAGCAGCAAAGCGCCGCGGGAGCAGTACTTC. Protein sequence: CASSKAPREQYF.

The chain employs TRBV29-1 and TRBJ2-7; a weak D match, TRBD2 (6 bases). The CDR3 sequence is 12 residues long. CDR1 is SQVTM, CDR2 ANQGSEA, per germline. With 3 bases removed from V and 9 bases from J, the gap between germline ends came to 15 bases. CDR3 amino acids: CSVEAGGDGQYF. CDR3 in DNA: TGCAGCGTTGAGGCCGGCGGGGATGGGCAGTACTTC.

This clone was recorded only once. J is TRBJ1-2 and V is TRBV18; D perhaps matches TRBD1 (5 bases). Trimming left V 1 base short and J 4 bases short, with 13 bases between. There are 15 residues in the CDR3. Germline loops: CDR1 KGHSH, CDR2 LQKENI. The CDR3 is CASSPLQGSSYGYTF. The CDR3 DNA reads TGTGCCAGCTCACCACTTCAGGGAAGCTCCTATGGCTACACCTTC.

The V gene is TRBV14, the J gene TRBJ2-7; D tentatively reads TRBD1 or TRBD2 (5 bases each). The CDR3 covers 12 residues. Trimming took off 0 bases at V and 7 bases at J, with 7 bases between the two ends. From germline, CDR1 is SGHDN and CDR2 FVKESK. As DNA, the CDR3 is TGTGCCAGCAGCCAAGATTGGGGGGAGCAGTACTTC. Encoded protein: CASSQDWGEQYF.

This clone was seen a few times. V gene TRBV5-1 combines with J gene TRBJ1-1; 7 nucleotides align to TRBD1. Unmatched junction bases numbered 7, after V lost 3 bases and J lost 8 bases. Per germline, CDR1 SGHRS and CDR2 YFSETQ. The length of the CDR3 is 13 residues. The CDR3 loop is CASSSTGPEEAFF. The CDR3 nucleotides are TGCGCCAGCAGCTCGACAGGGCCGGAAGAAGCTTTCTTT. The full variable domain, its missing parts supplied by reference TRBV5-1 and TRBJ1-1, is KAGVTQTPRYLIKTRGQQVTLSCSPISGHRSVSWYQQTPGQGLQFLFEYFSETQRNKGNFPGRFSGRQFSNSRSEMNVSTLELGDSALYLCASSSTGPEEAFFGQGTRLTVV.

The CDR3 nucleotides are TGTGCCAGCAGTCCTTCGACAGGCCCCCAAGAGACCCAGTACTTC. Its protein is CASSPSTGPQETQYF. V gene TRBV7-2 combines with J gene TRBJ2-5, with D perhaps TRBD1 (6 bases). Trimming pared 6 bases from V and 1 base from J, leaving 15 bases between. The CDR3 runs 15 residues. Germline assignment: CDR1 SGHTA and CDR2 FQGNSA.

The V and J genes are TRBV30 and TRBJ2-7; TRBD2 matches at 7 bases. Germline CDR1 and CDR2: GTSNPN and SVGIG (reference sequence). The CDR3 extends over 13 amino acids. With V trimmed by 5 bases and J by 10 bases, 14 bases remained unmatched. For the CDR3, the DNA is TGTGCCTGGGGGGGAGGAGCGGGGTCCGTACAGTACTTC. It encodes CAWGGGAGSVQYF. Supplemented by reference TRBV30 and TRBJ2-7, the full variable domain reads SQTIHQWPATLVQPVGSPLSLECTVEGTSNPNLYWYRQAAGRGLQLLFYSVGIGQISSEVPQNLSASRPQDRQFILSSKKLLLSDSGFYLCAWGGGAGSVQYFGPGTRLTVT.

This rearrangement joins TRBV5-4 to TRBJ1-1, with a weak D call TRBD1 (6 bases). Trimming took 0 bases from V and 3 from J, leaving 9 bases between them. CDR3 length equals 14 residues. Germline V lookup: CDR1 SGHNT, CDR2 YYREEE (reference sequence). The CDR3 DNA reads as TGTGCCAGCAGCTTGGTAAAGGGGGACACTGAAGCTTTCTTT. As protein: CASSLVKGDTEAFF. The full variable domain, rest sourced from reference TRBV5-4 and TRBJ1-1, is ETGVTQSPTHLIKTRGQQVTLRCSSQSGHNTVSWYQQALGQGPQFIFQYYREEENGRGNFPPRFSGLQFPNYSSELNVNALELDDSALYLCASSLVKGDTEAFFGQGTRLTVV.

The J gene is TRBJ1-3, the V gene TRBV7-2, with TRBD1 as a possible D gene (6 bases). Deletions cut 0 bases from V and 3 bases from J, with 12 bases between. CDR1 and CDR2 (germline): SGHTA, FQGNSA. CDR3 size: 16 residues. CDR3 sequence (DNA): TGTGCCAGCAGCTTAGCGATGGGGGGCCTTGGAAACACCATATATTTT. Amino acid sequence: CASSLAMGGLGNTIYF.

This clone appeared many times. The chain joins TRBV5-1 to TRBJ2-7; D call uncertain. This CDR3 is built from 14 residues. Germline lookup yields CDR1 SGHRS and CDR2 YFSETQ. Trimming cost V 0 bases and J 1 base, with 8 bases left between them. CDR3 in DNA: TGCGCCAGCAGCTTGGATCTGAGATCCTACGAGCAGTACTTC. Its translation is CASSLDLRSYEQYF.

The chain links TRBV25-1 to TRBJ2-5, with D possibly being TRBD1 (6 bases). From germline, CDR1 is MGHDK and CDR2 SYGVNS. Deletions cut 10 bases from V and 2 bases from J, with 11 bases between. The CDR3 length is 12 residues. The CDR3 nucleotides are TGTGCCACCCGGACAGATCAAGAGACCCAGTACTTC. Its translation is CATRTDQETQYF.

V gene TRBV30 combines with J gene TRBJ1-6; D is unresolved. CDR3 length equals 13 residues. Germline loops: CDR1 GTSNPN, CDR2 SVGIG (reference sequence). The germline V and J ends were trimmed by 6 bases and 7 bases, with 13 bases remaining between them. The CDR3 spells CACKGLGNSPLHF. CDR3 nucleotides: TGTGCCTGTAAAGGACTCGGGAATTCACCCCTCCACTTT. Complete variable domain (other parts from reference TRBV30 and TRBJ1-6): SQTIHQWPATLVQPVGSPLSLECTVEGTSNPNLYWYRQAAGRGLQLLFYSVGIGQISSEVPQNLSASRPQDRQFILSSKKLLLSDSGFYLCACKGLGNSPLHFGNGTRLTVT.

J is TRBJ2-5 and V is TRBV18, with 11 bases lining up with TRBD2. The J segment lost 5 bases and the V segment lost 0 bases, leaving 5 bases of the junction unmatched. Germline V lookup: CDR1 KGHSH, CDR2 LQKENI. CDR3 length: 16 residues. For the CDR3, the DNA is TGTGCCAGCTCACCACCGCAACTAGCGGGGGCTGAGACCCAGTACTTC. Translated: CASSPPQLAGAETQYF. Supplemented by reference TRBV18 and TRBJ2-5, the full variable domain reads NAGVMQNPRHLVRRRGQEARLRCSPMKGHSHVYWYRQLPEEGLKFMVYLQKENIIDESGMPKERFSAEFPKEGPSILRIQQVVRGDSAAYFCASSPPQLAGAETQYFGPGTRLLVL.

This rearrangement joins TRBV29-1 to TRBJ2-1, with D possibly TRBD2 on 5 matching bases. CDR1 SQVTM and CDR2 ANQGSEA come from the germline V gene. V was pared by 1 base and J by 5 bases, with 6 bases between. The CDR3 runs 12 residues. CDR3 bases: TGCAGCGTTGAAGGAGGGCACAATGAGCAGTTCTTC. Translated: CSVEGGHNEQFF.

The V call is TRBV5-1, the J call TRBJ2-3, with D perhaps matching TRBD2 (6 bases). Germline-derived CDR1 and CDR2 are SGHRS and YFSETQ. With 4 bases removed from V and 5 bases from J, the gap between germline ends came to 8 bases. The CDR3 has 12 residues. As DNA, the CDR3 is TGCGCCAGCAGCCCCGGGGGAGATACGCAGTATTTT. This sequence encodes CASSPGGDTQYF.

CDR3 bases: TGTGCCAGCAGTGAGTCCGGGTTTGGCTACACCTTC. Translation: CASSESGFGYTF. The chain couples TRBV25-1 to TRBJ1-2; no clear D gene. Germline CDR1 is MGHDK and CDR2 is SYGVNS. Trimming shortened V by 3 bases and J by 7 bases, and 9 bases separated the two germline ends. The CDR3 loop spans 12 amino acids.

This clone was found a few times. This rearrangement joins TRBV10-3 to TRBJ2-7; 11 nucleotides line up with TRBD2. The CDR3 extends over 14 amino acids. Trimming removed 6 bases from V and 0 bases from J; junction bases left unmatched: 1. Germline V gene sequence: CDR1 ENHRY, CDR2 SYGVKD. The CDR3 DNA sequence: TGTGCCATCAGACTAGCGGGGGACTCCTACGAGCAGTACTTC. Translating it yields CAIRLAGDSYEQYF.

The CDR3: CASSLRSAGTGFLGTQYF. DNA for the CDR3: TGTGCCAGCAGTCTCCGCTCCGCCGGGACAGGGTTTCTCGGGACCCAGTACTTC. This sequence joins TRBV28 and TRBJ2-5; 9 bases agree with TRBD1. V gave up 5 bases and J gave up 7 bases; unmatched junction bases: 20. Germline lookup yields CDR1 MDHEN and CDR2 SYDVKM. CDR3 size: 18 residues.